The 30 T cell receptor beta chains below come from one sample, sequenced in a study of beta chain features in type 1 diabetes listed by TCRdb under 2018. The method was the immunoSEQ multiplex PCR assay. The High Capacity cDNA Reverse Transcription Kit was used to reverse transcribe all of the isolated RNA, meaning that expressed TCRB transcripts were what got sequenced. What TCRdb holds here is the immuneACCESS table cut down to in-frame rearrangements. Part of the clones is not present; checked against another copy, under half of the missing clones reflect an unresolved V gene, and the others are unexplained. The sample table shows more than 150,000 clones, and about 13% are seen once. The ten largest make up 0.5% to 0.75% of the sample. Input material: central memory CD4+ T cells from blood. These receptors were obtained from a woman aged 18-29 years in good health.

This chain connects TRBV5-4 to TRBJ1-5; TRBD1 matches at 7 bases. This CDR3 comprises 16 residues. V trimming: 3 bases; J trimming: 1 base; junction bases outside the gene matches: 7. Germline values: CDR1 SGHNT, CDR2 YYREEE (reference sequence). The DNA of the CDR3 is TGTGCCAGCAGCTCCAACCCGGGACAGAGCAATCAGCCCCAGCATTTT. Its protein is CASSSNPGQSNQPQHF.

This chain uses TRBV30 with TRBJ1-5; D not resolved. Trimming pared 0 bases from V and 7 bases from J, leaving 16 bases between. CDR1 and CDR2 (germline): GTSNPN, SVGIG (reference sequence). The CDR3 contains 15 residues. The CDR3 region is CAWSVHVPPGQPQHF. In nucleotides, the CDR3 is TGTGCCTGGAGTGTACATGTCCCCCCCGGGCAGCCCCAGCATTTT.

This clone appeared a few times. The chain combines TRBV6-5 with TRBJ2-1; D remains unclear. The V gene lost 6 bases and the J gene lost 5 bases, with 5 bases spanning the gap. The CDR3 loop spans 11 amino acids. Germline CDR1 MNHEY, CDR2 SVGAGI. CDR3 nucleotides: TGTGCCAGCAGGGAGAACAATGAGCAGTTCTTC. Translation: CASRENNEQFF.

This clone appeared a few times. The rearrangement links TRBV11-2 to TRBJ2-2, with TRBD2 matching 11 bases. Germline V gene sequence: CDR1 SGHAT, CDR2 FQNNGV. V was clipped by 5 bases and J by 7 bases; unmatched bases: 15. The CDR3 covers 18 residues. The CDR3 nucleotides are TGTGCCAGCAGCCCTATTAGGGCTAGCGGGAGGTTCGGCGGGGAGCTGTTTTTT. This encodes CASSPIRASGRFGGELFF. The full variable domain, rest sourced from reference TRBV11-2 and TRBJ2-2, is EAGVAQSPRYKIIEKRQSVAFWCNPISGHATLYWYQQILGQGPKLLIQFQNNGVVDDSQLPKDRFSAERLKGVDSTLKIQPAKLEDSAVYLCASSPIRASGRFGGELFFGEGSRLTVL.

This clone was seen a few times. The same CDR3 arises from other DNA sequences in this sample as well. The chain uses TRBV11-2 and TRBJ2-7; D remains unclear. Deletions cut 0 bases from V and 3 bases from J, with 3 bases between. The germline V gene encodes CDR1 SGHAT and CDR2 FQNNGV. The CDR3 runs to 12 residues. The CDR3: CASSLDGYEQYF. In DNA, the CDR3 is TGTGCCAGCAGCTTAGACGGCTACGAGCAGTACTTC.

The chain combines TRBV28 with TRBJ1-2, with 9 positions matching TRBD1. J lost 4 bases, V lost 5 bases, and 17 bases had no gene match. Looked up from germline, CDR1 is MDHEN and CDR2 is SYDVKM. The CDR3 spans 18 residues. For the CDR3, the DNA is TGTGCCAGCAGTATTCTGTCCCGGGACAGGGTTAAGATCTATGGCTACACCTTC. Translated, it gives CASSILSRDRVKIYGYTF.

The CDR3 sequence: CAWSLLAGSSDTQYF. For the CDR3, the DNA is TGTGCCTGGAGCTTACTAGCGGGAAGTTCAGATACGCAGTATTTT. This rearrangement joins TRBV30 to TRBJ2-3, with TRBD2 identical over 10 bases. Germline trimming cut 3 bases from V and 4 bases from J; bases unmatched to any gene: 7. There are 15 residues in the CDR3. CDR1 and CDR2 from the germline V gene are GTSNPN and SVGIG (reference sequence). Full variable domain (outside the CDR3, taken from reference TRBV30 and TRBJ2-3): SQTIHQWPATLVQPVGSPLSLECTVEGTSNPNLYWYRQAAGRGLQLLFYSVGIGQISSEVPQNLSASRPQDRQFILSSKKLLLSDSGFYLCAWSLLAGSSDTQYFGPGTRLTVL.

This clone has a handful of counts. The chain uses TRBV9 and TRBJ2-5, with D possibly TRBD2 on 6 matching bases. The CDR3 runs 14 residues. The V and J ends lost 4 bases and 4 bases respectively, with 14 bases between them. In germline, CDR1 is SGDLS, CDR2 YYNGEE. The CDR3 region is CASSFSGGRETQYF. CDR3 sequence (DNA): TGTGCCAGCAGCTTCTCCGGGGGTCGAGAGACCCAGTACTTC. Complete variable domain (other parts from reference TRBV9 and TRBJ2-5): DSGVTQTPKHLITATGQRVTLRCSPRSGDLSVYWYQQSLDQGLQFLIQYYNGEERAKGNILERFSAQQFPDLHSELNLSSLELGDSALYFCASSFSGGRETQYFGPGTRLLVL.

This chain connects TRBV11-2 to TRBJ2-3; a possible D gene is TRBD2 (7 bases). Germline loops: CDR1 SGHAT, CDR2 FQNNGV. CDR3 length: 17 residues. With 5 bases removed from V and 5 bases from J, the gap between germline ends came to 23 bases. In nucleotides, the CDR3 is TGTGCCAGCAGCCCAAGGGGGGGTCCCCCTACGGGAGATACGCAGTATTTT. Its translation: CASSPRGGPPTGDTQYF.

This clone was detected only a few times. The V gene is TRBV30, the J gene TRBJ2-6; possible D gene TRBD2, 6 bases. Trimming cost V 0 bases and J 4 bases, with 10 bases left between them. This CDR3 comprises 15 residues. Germline assignment: CDR1 GTSNPN and CDR2 SVGIG (reference sequence). This CDR3 reads CAWSVGGDGANVLTF. The CDR3 DNA follows: TGTGCCTGGAGTGTAGGAGGGGACGGGGCCAACGTCCTGACTTTC.

The gene calls are TRBV28 and TRBJ2-5; no definite D call. CDR1 and CDR2 (germline): MDHEN, SYDVKM. The germline V and J ends were trimmed by 8 bases and 3 bases, with 7 bases remaining between them. CDR3 size: 11 residues. As DNA, the CDR3 is TGTGCCAGCCGCGTAGAAGAGACCCAGTACTTC. Its protein is CASRVEETQYF.

This clone was observed a handful of times. Sequence at one end of the junction differs from germline and may be a read error. The chain employs TRBV6-6 and TRBJ1-2, with TRBD1 matching over 12 bases. Germline V gene lookup returns CDR1 MNHNY and CDR2 SVGAGI (reference sequence). The CDR3 has 13 amino acids. The CDR3 coding sequence is TGTGCCAGCAGTTACGCCTCTCCGGGACAGGGGGCTTTC. It encodes CASSYASPGQGAF.

This clone appeared a few times. The gene calls are TRBV5-1 and TRBJ1-2; D is ambiguous. Trimming removed 1 base at V and 4 bases at J, with 5 bases between. The V gene's germline CDR1 is SGHRS and CDR2 YFSETQ. This CDR3 region has 12 residues. The CDR3 here is CASSLTFYGYTF. The CDR3 DNA reads TGCGCCAGCAGCTTGACTTTCTATGGCTACACCTTC.

The chain has TRBV4-2 and TRBJ1-5, with 10 positions matching TRBD1. The germline V gene encodes CDR1 LGHNA and CDR2 YNFKEQ. With 0 bases clipped from V and 11 bases from J, the junction kept 13 bases outside the gene matches. This CDR3 is built from 17 residues. Here the CDR3 DNA reads TGTGCCAGCAGCCAAGAAGGTGGGACAGGGGCTCCTCGGGCCCAGCATTTT. It specifies CASSQEGGTGAPRAQHF.

The chain carries TRBV18 and TRBJ2-7, with 10 bases lining up with TRBD1. There are 14 residues in the CDR3. With 3 bases clipped from V and 2 bases from J, the junction kept 1 base outside the gene matches. Germline assignment: CDR1 KGHSH and CDR2 LQKENI. CDR3 coding DNA: TGTGCCAGCTCACCTGGGACAGGGGCCTACGAGCAGTACTTC. Protein product: CASSPGTGAYEQYF.

J is TRBJ2-7 and V is TRBV11-1; the match to TRBD1 covers 7 bases. The germline CDR1 and CDR2 sequences are SGHAT and FQDESV (reference sequence). CDR3 size: 14 residues. V lost 4 bases, J lost 5 bases, and 8 bases stayed unmatched. The CDR3 DNA reads as TGTGCCAGCAGCTCCAATACAGGGGTACACGAGCAGTACTTC. It translates to CASSSNTGVHEQYF.

This chain connects TRBV19 to TRBJ2-1; 16 nucleotides match TRBD2. CDR1 and CDR2 from the germline V gene are LNHDA and SQIVND (reference sequence). The V gene end was trimmed by 3 bases and the J gene end by 13 bases; junction bases not matched to a gene: 12. The CDR3 totals 17 residues. Here the CDR3 DNA reads TGTGCCAGTAGTATCCCCCAGGTCGGGACTAGCGGGAGGGCCCAGTTCTTC. Its translation is CASSIPQVGTSGRAQFF.

The chain has TRBV5-6 and TRBJ2-7; D may be TRBD2 (5 bases). CDR3 length: 15 amino acids. The V and J ends lost 0 bases and 0 bases respectively, with 10 bases between them. CDR1 and CDR2 from the germline V gene are SGHDT and YYEEEE. In nucleotides, the CDR3 is TGTGCCAGCAGCTTGGTGGAGGTCCACTCCTACGAGCAGTACTTC. It translates to CASSLVEVHSYEQYF.

This clone has just a few counts. CDR3 sequence: CASRTLNTEAFF. CDR3 sequence (DNA): TGTGCCAGCCGGACTTTGAACACTGAAGCTTTCTTT. The rearrangement joins TRBV6-1 to TRBJ1-1; D is ambiguous. Trimming removed 8 bases from V and 0 bases from J, with 7 bases in between. The CDR3 covers 12 residues. The germline gives CDR1 MNHNS, CDR2 SASEGT.

This clone was counted a few times. The rearrangement joins TRBV7-2 to TRBJ2-3; 10 bases align to TRBD2. V shed 3 bases and J 2 bases; nucleotides not matched to a gene: 8. The germline V gene has CDR1 SGHTA and CDR2 FQGNSA. This CDR3 comprises 17 residues. CDR3 amino acids: CASSFRRSGGPTDTQYF. Written as DNA, the CDR3 is TGTGCCAGCAGCTTTCGTCGTAGCGGGGGGCCCACAGATACGCAGTATTTT. The full variable domain, rest sourced from reference TRBV7-2 and TRBJ2-3, is GAGVSQSPSNKVTEKGKDVELRCDPISGHTALYWYRQSLGQGLEFLIYFQGNSAPDKSGLPSDRFSAERTGGSVSTLTIQRTQQEDSAVYLCASSFRRSGGPTDTQYFGPGTRLTVL.

This clone was seen only a few times. The V gene is TRBV29-1, the J gene TRBJ1-5, with D perhaps matching TRBD1 (5 bases). The CDR3 is 16 residues long. From germline, CDR1 is SQVTM and CDR2 ANQGSEA. V lost 5 bases and J lost 7, with 24 bases in between. The CDR3 is CSVIVNARGLGQPQHF. The CDR3 bases are TGCAGCGTTATAGTGAATGCGCGGGGGTTGGGGCAGCCCCAGCATTTT. Using reference TRBV29-1 and TRBJ1-5 for the parts outside the CDR3, the full variable domain is SAVISQKPSRDICQRGTSLTIQCQVDSQVTMMFWYRQQPGQSLTLIATANQGSEATYESGFVIDKFPISRPNLTFSTLTVSNMSPEDSSIYLCSVIVNARGLGQPQHFGDGTRLSIL.

The sample holds one count of this clone. This rearrangement joins TRBV18 to TRBJ1-5; a weak D match, TRBD1 (6 bases). Germline V gives CDR1 KGHSH, CDR2 LQKENI. The CDR3 runs to 17 residues. V lost 1 base and J lost 0, with 13 bases in between. CDR3 nucleotide sequence: TGTGCCAGCTCACCACGATCCCGGACAGATAGCAATCAGCCCCAGCATTTT. This sequence encodes CASSPRSRTDSNQPQHF.

This clone has just a few counts. V and J are TRBV5-1 and TRBJ2-7, with no clear D. CDR3 size: 14 residues. Deletions cut 0 bases from V and 6 bases from J, with 13 bases between. The germline V gene encodes CDR1 SGHRS and CDR2 YFSETQ. The DNA of the CDR3 is TGCGCCAGCAGCTTGGGCAGGCAGCCCCTCGAGCAGTACTTC. Translated: CASSLGRQPLEQYF.

This chain links TRBV6-1 with TRBJ2-6, with a weak D call TRBD1 (6 bases). Germline CDR1 reads MNHNS; CDR2 reads SASEGT. This CDR3 is 15 amino acids long. V gave up 6 bases and J gave up 0 bases, with 9 bases separating them. The DNA for the CDR3 is TGTGCCAGCAGGAAAGGGGGCTCTGGGGCCAACGTCCTGACTTTC. Protein sequence: CASRKGGSGANVLTF.

The chain carries TRBV14 and TRBJ1-2, with TRBD1 matching over 7 bases. J lost 8 bases, V lost 0 bases, and 6 bases had no gene match. Germline CDR1 and CDR2: SGHDN and FVKESK. This CDR3 contains 14 residues. The CDR3 here is CASSQEIGRGGYTF. Here the CDR3 DNA reads TGTGCCAGCAGCCAAGAAATCGGCAGGGGGGGCTACACCTTC.

This clone was detected a few times. This chain links TRBV27 with TRBJ1-4, with D tentatively TRBD1 (6 bases). Germline loops: CDR1 MNHEY, CDR2 SMNVEV (reference sequence). The ends were cut back, 4 bases at V and 7 bases at J, with 10 bases in the middle. CDR3 length equals 13 residues. CDR3 coding DNA: TGTGCCAGCAGTTACAGGGAGGGTGAAAAACTGTTTTTT. Amino acid sequence: CASSYREGEKLFF.

V is TRBV11-2 and J is TRBJ2-1, with a weak D call TRBD2 (6 bases). The length of the CDR3 is 15 residues. Trimming cost V 4 bases and J 2 bases, with 12 bases left between them. In germline, CDR1 is SGHAT, CDR2 FQNNGV. The CDR3 loop reads CASSSRASAYNEQFF. The CDR3 DNA follows: TGTGCCAGCAGCTCACGGGCTAGCGCCTACAATGAGCAGTTCTTC.

This sequence joins TRBV30 and TRBJ2-3, with D perhaps TRBD2 (6 bases). CDR1 GTSNPN and CDR2 SVGIG come from the germline V gene (reference sequence). This CDR3 spans 15 amino acids. V lost 2 bases to trimming and J lost 0 bases, with 12 bases between them. The CDR3 reads CAWSIPRGSTDTQYF. The CDR3 DNA follows: TGTGCCTGGAGTATCCCTCGGGGGAGCACAGATACGCAGTATTTT. The full variable domain, its missing parts supplied by reference TRBV30 and TRBJ2-3, is SQTIHQWPATLVQPVGSPLSLECTVEGTSNPNLYWYRQAAGRGLQLLFYSVGIGQISSEVPQNLSASRPQDRQFILSSKKLLLSDSGFYLCAWSIPRGSTDTQYFGPGTRLTVL.

The chain has TRBV7-3 and TRBJ1-2; 12 positions agree with TRBD1. CDR3 length: 14 residues. Germline values: CDR1 SGHTA, CDR2 FQGTGA. J lost 6 bases, V lost 3 bases, and 2 bases had no gene match. The CDR3 loop reads CASSLGQGANGYTF. The CDR3 DNA follows: TGTGCCAGCAGCTTGGGACAGGGGGCTAATGGCTACACCTTC.

This chain connects TRBV5-6 to TRBJ2-3; tentatively, D is TRBD2 (5 bases). The germline V and J ends were trimmed by 4 bases and 0 bases, with 15 bases remaining between them. The germline CDR1 and CDR2 sequences are SGHDT and YYEEEE. The CDR3 consists of 16 residues. In DNA, the CDR3 is TGTGCCAGCAGCGGAAAAGGGAGAGGGAGCACAGATACGCAGTATTTT. Protein product: CASSGKGRGSTDTQYF.